This TCR beta chain was sequenced for a study of T cell repertoires in cytomegalovirus infection (dated by TCRdb to about 2019). General notes on the study: Donor HLA type was relevant to the analysis, because carriage of CMV infection together with the matching HLA type was indicated by public TCR beta signatures.

Measured from the cysteine to the phenylalanine, the CDR3 is 13 residues long. Only CDR3 DNA remains: 39 bases, in frame from the first base. The germline V gene provides CDR1 MDHEN and CDR2 SYDVKM. V drops 6 bases and J drops 2 bases, leaving 11 bases in between. Instrument used: Illumina HiSeq 1500. TCRdb ran its own pipeline on the public reads, namely fastp trimming at Q25 and MiXCR clone calling, and kept in-frame beta chains. Each CDR3 protein gets just one entry, which takes the most common genes and DNA from the rows behind it. A total of some 97,000 distinct CDR3 sequences appear in this sample, 20% to 30% of them only once. The ten largest clones represent approximately 40% of the sample. This clonotype occurred a few times. Which antigen it targets is not known. No base-level quality is on record; no much larger clone is a single base apart. The full study reports these points: In the ex vivo response, HLA-C-restricted CMV-specific TCR beta clonotypes were dominant, and in two of eight donors the single most frequent clonotype came from this HLA-C-restricted group. Cumulative frequency of public TCR beta family members discriminated carriers of CMV infection plus the relevant HLA type in this cohort and an independent 352-donor cohort.

The sequenced sample consisted of CD8+ T cells from PBMCs. The receptor comes from a human donor in good health (CMV status not recorded). Some clones in this sample may be carry-over from other donors' samples. The rearrangement combines TRBV28 with TRBJ2-7, with no D gene named confidently. The CDR3 protein is CASRRTEAYEQYF. In nucleotides, the sequence is TGTGCCAGCAGGAGGACCGAAGCCTACGAGCAGTACTTC.